Sequencing of this TCR beta chain was carried out in a study of Graves' ophthalmopathy and Graves' hyperthyroidism. The overall study: Upon initial diagnosis and before any treatment, peripheral blood was collected. Regarding the study as a whole: Sensitivity of 65% to 71% and specificity of about 72% were achieved by the model that predicted ophthalmopathy progression.

Details on this clonotype: Its target is not known.

Enrollment excluded any patients with other autoimmune diseases, uncontrolled infections, pregnancy or lactation. Clinicians made diagnoses from clinical symptoms, serum thyroxine, TRAb, thyroid ultrasound and orbital computed tomography. CDR3 regions of TCR beta were amplified from RNA transcripts. In the first round, RT-PCR was carried out with HTBI primers, and a multiplex PCR formed the second round. MiXCR, run by TCRdb on the multiplex PCR reads, gives a single entry per CDR3 protein. The repertoire holds 40,000 to 45,000 distinct CDR3 sequences, about 50% seen once, with less than 20% in the top ten. The specimen sequenced was peripheral blood. The clonotype was recovered from an adult man with Graves' ophthalmopathy.

In nucleotides, the CDR3 is TGTGCCAGTTGTGACTACGCCAAAAACATTCAGTACTTC. It specifies CASCDYAKNIQYF. The rearrangement joins TRBV19 to TRBJ2-4; D perhaps matches TRBD2 (5 bases). From germline, CDR1 is LNHDA and CDR2 SQIVND (reference sequence). The CDR3 contains 13 residues. V was pared by 8 bases and J by 1 base, with 9 bases between. Based on the CDR3 plus reference TRBV19 and TRBJ2-4, the full variable domain is DGGITQSPKYLFRKEGQNVTLSCEQNLNHDAMYWYRQDPGQGLRLIYYSQIVNDFQKGDIAEGYSVSREKKESFPLTVTSAQKNPTAFYLCASCDYAKNIQYFGAGTRLSVL.